This TCR beta chain originates from a study of OX40 agonist ivuxolimab in advanced cancers. Study as a whole: Dose-escalation patients were diagnosed with hepatocellular carcinoma, melanoma, renal cell cancer or head and neck cancer. Around 40% of patients had received prior checkpoint inhibitor therapy. Points from the study as a whole: Both blood CD4+ and CD8+ T cells showed clonal growth by week 6 at 0.1 to 3.0 mg/kg.

Exclusion applied to patients with autoimmune disease history or systemic immunosuppression. This CDR3 comprises 17 residues. CDR1 LGHNT and CDR2 FRNRAP come from the germline V gene. Trimming left V 0 bases short and J 0 bases short, with 12 bases between. On this clone itself: Its specificity is not known.

Some clones are missing from TCRdb's copy, which holds only in-frame ones; the method was immunoSEQ multiplex PCR. The top ten hold about 27% of the sample, which has fewer than 65,000 clones, over 80% seen once. The source is an adult with an advanced solid tumor such as melanoma, head and neck, liver or kidney cancer. This chain connects TRBV12-5 to TRBJ2-1, with D possibly matching TRBD2 (5 bases). Material: CD4+ or CD8+ T cells sorted from blood, obtained in a trial of the OX40 agonist ivuxolimab. This CDR3 is CASGLVAGRSSYNEQFF. CDR3 bases: TGTGCTAGTGGTTTGGTCGCGGGCAGGAGCTCCTACAATGAGCAGTTCTTC.